This T cell receptor beta chain was retrieved from a study of blood T cells in healthy people across ages. Study summary: In model experiments, template switching was able to capture about one barcoded beta molecule for every two T cells that were present.

V shed 5 bases and J shed 3 bases, with 14 bases lying between them. Germline CDR1 MGHRA, CDR2 YSYEKL. This CDR3 spans 15 amino acids. This clonotype has more than one count but fewer than ten. Alongside a J-beta primer mix, a sample-barcoded 5' primer served in a second PCR lasting roughly 6 to 11 cycles. TCRdb independently ran MiXCR on the 5' RACE reads; one entry per CDR3 protein. The sample has approximately 1,700,000 distinct CDR3 sequences; more than 35% are singletons. Sequencing was performed on blood. The TCR sequence derives from a human donor in good health. This chain connects TRBV4-1 to TRBJ1-5; no definite D call. CDR3 residues: CASSSSHSYNQPQHF. In nucleotides, the CDR3 is TGCGCCAGCAGCTCGTCCCACAGCTACAATCAGCCCCAGCATTTT.